Listed below are T cell receptor beta chains from one sample, sequenced in a study of blood T cell repertoires in COVID-19. Some clones are missing from TCRdb's copy, which holds only in-frame ones; the method was immunoSEQ multiplex PCR. The sample has 250,000 or so clones, 85% to 90% seen once. The sequencing input was peripheral blood. The receptors here all came from a man aged 25 to 40 with COVID-19, enrolled during active disease. Both conserved end residues are part of each CDR3. Fields, in order: D gene, V gene, J gene, clone size, CDR3 DNA, CDR3 protein. D genes are given only for firm matches. The size entry is marked missing in some rows and otherwise reads once, few, many or a size class.

>NA|TRBV6-5|TRBJ1-1|NA
TGTGCCAGCGGCTACAGGGACACTGAAGCTTTCTTT
CASGYRDTEAFF
>NA|TRBV28|TRBJ2-7|NA
TGTGCCAGCAGTCCACGGGGTGAGGGTAACGAGCAGTACTTC
CASSPRGEGNEQYF
>NA|TRBV30|TRBJ1-5|NA
TGTGCCTGGAACAGGAACAATCAGCCCCAGCATTTT
CAWNRNNQPQHF
>NA|TRBV7-2|TRBJ1-1|NA
TGTGCCAGCAGTGACAGGAAGTATGTTGAAGCTTTCTTT
CASSDRKYVEAFF
>NA|TRBV7-9|TRBJ2-1|few
TGTGCCAGCAGCTTATACAGGGACGGGAATGAGCAGTTCTTC
CASSLYRDGNEQFF
>TRBD2|TRBV7-2|TRBJ2-5|few
TGTGCCAGCAGCTCCCTACTAGCGGGGGGAGGGGAGACCCAGTACTTC
CASSSLLAGGGETQYF
>NA|TRBV28|TRBJ1-1|few
TGTGCCAGCAGTCCAAGGACGGGAGTTGAAGCTTTCTTT
CASSPRTGVEAFF
>TRBD2|TRBV4-2|TRBJ2-1|NA
TGTGCCAGCAGCCAAGACCCGATGGAGCGGGAGGGCCCGAATGAGCAGTTCTTC
CASSQDPMEREGPNEQFF
>TRBD1|TRBV7-3|TRBJ2-1|NA
TGTGCCAGCAGCAAAACCCCTCCGGGACAGGCCTACAATGAGCAGTTCTTC
CASSKTPPGQAYNEQFF
>NA|TRBV19|TRBJ1-2|NA
TGTGCCAGTAGTATAGTAGGACAACTTAACTATGGCTACACCTTC
CASSIVGQLNYGYTF
>NA|TRBV5-1|TRBJ2-7|once
TGCGCCAGCAGCTTGGCCATCGGGACTGCACAATACGAGCAGTACTTC
CASSLAIGTAQYEQYF
>NA|TRBV27|TRBJ2-7|NA
TGTGCCAGCAGAGGACTACCGAGCTCCTACGAGCAGTACTTC
CASRGLPSSYEQYF
>TRBD1|TRBV9|TRBJ1-1|NA
TGTGCCAGCAGCGTCCGTGGGACAGAGAATAAAGCTTTCTTT
CASSVRGTENKAFF
>NA|TRBV5-1|TRBJ2-1|NA
TGCGCCAGCAGCTTGGTAGCAACCCTTGGGAATGAGCAGTTCTTC
CASSLVATLGNEQFF
>TRBD2|TRBV29-1|TRBJ2-1|NA
TGCAGCGTCGCCGGGACTAGCGGGGGGAGCTCCTACAATGAGCAGTTCTTC
CSVAGTSGGSSYNEQFF
>NA|TRBV27|TRBJ1-5|NA
TGTGCCAGCAGTTTATATATGGCAGGTCCTAACCAGCCCCAGCATTTT
CASSLYMAGPNQPQHF
>NA|TRBV11-3|TRBJ2-5|NA
TGTGCCAGCAGCCCCAATTTTCAAGAGACCCAGTACTTC
CASSPNFQETQYF
>NA|TRBV19|TRBJ1-1|NA
TGTGCCAGTAGTATACTAGGGGATAGCACTGAAGCTTTCTTT
CASSILGDSTEAFF
>NA|TRBV4-3|TRBJ1-1|few
TGCGCCAGCAGCCAAGATGAGATGGGGAGGGCCACTGAAGCTTTCTTT
CASSQDEMGRATEAFF
>NA|TRBV7-2|TRBJ2-3|NA
TGTGCCAGCAGCTTCAAGCGGGGCACAGATACGCAGTATTTT
CASSFKRGTDTQYF